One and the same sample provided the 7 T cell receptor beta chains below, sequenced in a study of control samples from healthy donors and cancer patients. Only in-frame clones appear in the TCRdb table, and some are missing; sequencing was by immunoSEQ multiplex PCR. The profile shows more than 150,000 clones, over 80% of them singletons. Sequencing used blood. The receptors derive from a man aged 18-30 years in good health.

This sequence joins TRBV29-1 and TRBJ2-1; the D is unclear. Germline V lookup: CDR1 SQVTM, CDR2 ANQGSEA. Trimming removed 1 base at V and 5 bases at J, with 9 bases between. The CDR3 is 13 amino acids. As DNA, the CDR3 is TGCAGCGTTGAAGGTGGCAGTGACAATGAGCAGTTCTTC. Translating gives CSVEGGSDNEQFF.

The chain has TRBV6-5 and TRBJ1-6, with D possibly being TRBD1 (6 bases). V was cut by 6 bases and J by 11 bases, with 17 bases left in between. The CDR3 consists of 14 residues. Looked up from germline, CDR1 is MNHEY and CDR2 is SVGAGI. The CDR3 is CASSSQQGGPPLHF. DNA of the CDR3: TGTGCCAGCAGCTCACAACAGGGAGGCCCACCCCTCCACTTT.

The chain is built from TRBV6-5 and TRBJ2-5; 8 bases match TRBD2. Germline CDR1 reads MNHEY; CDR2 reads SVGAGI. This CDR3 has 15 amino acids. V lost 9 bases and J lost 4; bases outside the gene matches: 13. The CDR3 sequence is CASYRIGGAGETQYF. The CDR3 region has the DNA TGTGCCAGTTATAGGATCGGGGGGGCCGGAGAGACCCAGTACTTC.

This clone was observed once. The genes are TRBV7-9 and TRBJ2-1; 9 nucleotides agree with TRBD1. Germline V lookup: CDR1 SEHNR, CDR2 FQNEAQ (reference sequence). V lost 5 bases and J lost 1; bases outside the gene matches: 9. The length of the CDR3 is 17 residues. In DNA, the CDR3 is TGTGCCAGCAGCCCAGTAGTAGGACAGGGGTCCTACAATGAGCAGTTCTTC. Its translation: CASSPVVGQGSYNEQFF.

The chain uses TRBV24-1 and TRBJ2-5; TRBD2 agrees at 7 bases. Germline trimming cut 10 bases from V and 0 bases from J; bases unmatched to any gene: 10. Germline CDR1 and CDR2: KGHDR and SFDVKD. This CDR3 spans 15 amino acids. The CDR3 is CATTTSPTYQETQYF. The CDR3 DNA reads TGTGCCACGACGACTAGCCCGACATACCAAGAGACCCAGTACTTC.

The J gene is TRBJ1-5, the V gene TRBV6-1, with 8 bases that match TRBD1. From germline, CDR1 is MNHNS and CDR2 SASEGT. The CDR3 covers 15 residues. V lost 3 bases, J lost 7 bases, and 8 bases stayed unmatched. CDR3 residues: CASSERTGTGQPQHF. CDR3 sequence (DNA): TGTGCCAGCAGTGAGCGGACAGGGACGGGCCAGCCCCAGCATTTT.

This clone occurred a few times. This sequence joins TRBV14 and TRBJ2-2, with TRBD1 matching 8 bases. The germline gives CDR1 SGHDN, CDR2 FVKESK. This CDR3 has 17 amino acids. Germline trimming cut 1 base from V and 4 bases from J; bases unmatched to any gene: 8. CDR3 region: CASSQAARGRSTGELFF. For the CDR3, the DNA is TGTGCCAGCAGCCAAGCGGCCAGGGGGCGTAGCACCGGGGAGCTGTTTTTT.